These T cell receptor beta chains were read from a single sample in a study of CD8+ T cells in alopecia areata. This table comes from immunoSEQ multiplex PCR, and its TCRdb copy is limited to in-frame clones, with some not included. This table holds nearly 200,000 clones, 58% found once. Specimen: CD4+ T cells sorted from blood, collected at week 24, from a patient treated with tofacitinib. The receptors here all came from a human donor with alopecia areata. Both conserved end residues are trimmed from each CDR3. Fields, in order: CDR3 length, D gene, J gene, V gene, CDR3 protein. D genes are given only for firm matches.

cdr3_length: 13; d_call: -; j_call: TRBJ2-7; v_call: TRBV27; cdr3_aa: ASSYSPGGAYEQY
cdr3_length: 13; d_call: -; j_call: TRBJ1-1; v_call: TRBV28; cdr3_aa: ASSTGGEGATEAF
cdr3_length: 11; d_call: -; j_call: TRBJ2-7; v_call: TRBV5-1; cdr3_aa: ASSFGGTYEQY
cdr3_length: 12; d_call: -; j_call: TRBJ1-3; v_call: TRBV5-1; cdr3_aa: ASSLTASGNTIY
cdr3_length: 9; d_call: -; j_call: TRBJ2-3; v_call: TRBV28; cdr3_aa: ASRGRDTQY
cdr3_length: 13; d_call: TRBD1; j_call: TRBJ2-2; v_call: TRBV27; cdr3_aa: ASSLSGRGYGELF
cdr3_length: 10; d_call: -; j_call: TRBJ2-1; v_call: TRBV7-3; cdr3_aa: ASSPNEGEQF
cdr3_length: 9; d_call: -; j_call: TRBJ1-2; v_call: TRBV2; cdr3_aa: ASSPGAGYT
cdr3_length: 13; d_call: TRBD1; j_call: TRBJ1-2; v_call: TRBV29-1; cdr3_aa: SVPGQGGVIYGYT
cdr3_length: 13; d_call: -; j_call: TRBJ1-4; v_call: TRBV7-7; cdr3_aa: ASSFTQATNEKLF
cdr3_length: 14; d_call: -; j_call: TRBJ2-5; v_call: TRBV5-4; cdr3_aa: ASSSLQGRLRETQY
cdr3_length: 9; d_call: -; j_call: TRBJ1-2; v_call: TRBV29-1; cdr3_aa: SASDSNGYT
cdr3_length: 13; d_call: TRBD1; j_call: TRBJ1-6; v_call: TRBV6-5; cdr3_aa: ASSYTGQNNSPLH
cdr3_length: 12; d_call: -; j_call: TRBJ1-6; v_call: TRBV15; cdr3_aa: ATSRDWSGTPLH
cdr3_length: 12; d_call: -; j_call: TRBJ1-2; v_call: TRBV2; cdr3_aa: ASRDQGMGYGYT
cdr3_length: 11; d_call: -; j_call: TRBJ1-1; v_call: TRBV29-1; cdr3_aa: SVDPRGATEAF
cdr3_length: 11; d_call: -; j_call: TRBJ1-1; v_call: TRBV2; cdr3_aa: ASSETTGTEAF
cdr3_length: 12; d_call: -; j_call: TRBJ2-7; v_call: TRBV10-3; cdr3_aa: AISESGTDYEQY
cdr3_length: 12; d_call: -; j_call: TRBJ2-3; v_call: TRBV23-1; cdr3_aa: ASSLIPCTDTQY
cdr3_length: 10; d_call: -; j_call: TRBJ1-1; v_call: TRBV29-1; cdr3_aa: SVVRRNTEAF
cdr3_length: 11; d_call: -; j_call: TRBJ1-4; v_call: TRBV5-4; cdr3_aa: ASSLDRDEKLF
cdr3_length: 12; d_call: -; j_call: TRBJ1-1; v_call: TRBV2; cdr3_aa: ASISGTLNTEAF
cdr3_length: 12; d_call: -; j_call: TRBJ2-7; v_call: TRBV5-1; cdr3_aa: ASSLITGNYEQY
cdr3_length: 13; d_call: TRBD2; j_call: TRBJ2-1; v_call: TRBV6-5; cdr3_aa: ASSLAGGGYNEQF
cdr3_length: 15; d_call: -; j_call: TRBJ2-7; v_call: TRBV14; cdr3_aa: ASSQWTVVGESDEQY
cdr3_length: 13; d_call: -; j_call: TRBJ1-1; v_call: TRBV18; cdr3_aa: ASSPYREMNTEAF
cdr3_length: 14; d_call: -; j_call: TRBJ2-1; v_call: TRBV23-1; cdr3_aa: ASSQNGQCGVNEQF
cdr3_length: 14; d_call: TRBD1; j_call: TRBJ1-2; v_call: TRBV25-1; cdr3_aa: ASRGTGGARFGGYT
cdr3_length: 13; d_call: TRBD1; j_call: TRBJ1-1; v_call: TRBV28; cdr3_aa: ASSSPTGLNTEAF
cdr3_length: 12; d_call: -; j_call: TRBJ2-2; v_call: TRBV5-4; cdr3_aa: ASSLEVNTGELF
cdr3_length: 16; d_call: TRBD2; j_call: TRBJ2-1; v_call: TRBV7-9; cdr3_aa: ASSARNNPGLAFHEQF
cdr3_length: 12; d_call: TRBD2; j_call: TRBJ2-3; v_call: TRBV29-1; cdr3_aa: SLETSGNTDTQY
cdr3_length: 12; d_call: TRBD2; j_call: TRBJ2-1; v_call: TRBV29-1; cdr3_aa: SGKTSAIYNEQF
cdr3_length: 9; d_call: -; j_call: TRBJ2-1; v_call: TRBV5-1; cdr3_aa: ASAADNEQF
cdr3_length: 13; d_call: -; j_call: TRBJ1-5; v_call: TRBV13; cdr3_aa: ASSLGGSGNQPQH
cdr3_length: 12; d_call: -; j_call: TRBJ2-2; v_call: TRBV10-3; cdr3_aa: AISEGAYTGELF
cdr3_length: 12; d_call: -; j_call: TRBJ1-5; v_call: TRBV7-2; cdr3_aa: ASSLQQGNQPQH
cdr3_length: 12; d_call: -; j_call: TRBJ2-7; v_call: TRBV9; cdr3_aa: ASSVGGFGHEQY
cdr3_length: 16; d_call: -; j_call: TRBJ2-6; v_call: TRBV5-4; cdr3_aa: ASSLAGGDGSGANVLT
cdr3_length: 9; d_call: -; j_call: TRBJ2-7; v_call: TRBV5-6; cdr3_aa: ASSRNYEQY
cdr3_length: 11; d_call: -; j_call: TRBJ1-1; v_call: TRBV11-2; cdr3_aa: ASSLDRDTEAF